This T cell receptor (beta chain) came from a study of T cell changes during pregnancy in multiple sclerosis. With 4 bases clipped from V and 0 bases from J, the junction kept 8 bases outside the gene matches. Per germline, CDR1 SGHDN and CDR2 FVKESK. This CDR3 has 17 residues. This clone was detected once. Repertoires were generated with immunoSEQ multiplex PCR, while TCRdb's copy carries only in-frame clones and drops some. The top ten hold about 1.6% of the sample, which has approximately 92,000 clones, about 92% seen once. Sequences were derived from peripheral blood, sampled in the first trimester of pregnancy. This sequence originates from a female donor with multiple sclerosis, enrolled in a pregnancy study. This rearrangement joins TRBV14 to TRBJ1-1; 10 bases line up with TRBD1. CDR3 sequence (DNA): TGTGCCAGCAGCCGGGACAGGGGCGGAGTAATGAACACTGAAGCTTTCTTT. This sequence encodes CASSRDRGGVMNTEAFF.